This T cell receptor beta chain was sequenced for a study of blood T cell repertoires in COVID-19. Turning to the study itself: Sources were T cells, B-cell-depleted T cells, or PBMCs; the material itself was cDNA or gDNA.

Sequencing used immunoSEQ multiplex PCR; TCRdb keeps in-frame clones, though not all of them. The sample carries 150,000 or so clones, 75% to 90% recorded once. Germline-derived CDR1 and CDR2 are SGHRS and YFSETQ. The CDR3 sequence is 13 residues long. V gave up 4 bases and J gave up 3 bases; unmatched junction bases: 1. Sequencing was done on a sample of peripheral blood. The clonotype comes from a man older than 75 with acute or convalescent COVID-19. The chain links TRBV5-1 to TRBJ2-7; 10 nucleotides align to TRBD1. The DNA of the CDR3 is TGCGCCAGCAGCAGGGACAGGGGCTACGAGCAGTACTTC. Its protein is CASSRDRGYEQYF.